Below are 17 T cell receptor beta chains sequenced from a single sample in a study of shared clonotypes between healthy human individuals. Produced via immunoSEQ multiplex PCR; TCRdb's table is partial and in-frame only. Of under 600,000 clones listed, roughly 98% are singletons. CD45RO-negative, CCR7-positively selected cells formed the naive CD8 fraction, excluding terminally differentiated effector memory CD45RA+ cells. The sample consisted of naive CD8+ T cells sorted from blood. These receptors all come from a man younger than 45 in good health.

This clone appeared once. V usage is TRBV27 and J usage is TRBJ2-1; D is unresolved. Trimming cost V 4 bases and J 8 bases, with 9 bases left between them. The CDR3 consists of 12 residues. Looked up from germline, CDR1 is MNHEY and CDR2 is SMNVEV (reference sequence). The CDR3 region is CASSWDGDEQFF. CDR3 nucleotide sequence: TGTGCCAGCAGTTGGGATGGGGATGAGCAGTTCTTC.

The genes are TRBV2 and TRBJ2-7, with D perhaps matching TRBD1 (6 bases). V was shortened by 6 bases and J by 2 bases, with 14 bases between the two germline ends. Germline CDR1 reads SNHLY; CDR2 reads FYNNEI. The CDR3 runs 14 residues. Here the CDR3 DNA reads TGTGCCAGCAGGATGGACAGCGGTGCCTACGAGCAGTACTTC. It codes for CASRMDSGAYEQYF.

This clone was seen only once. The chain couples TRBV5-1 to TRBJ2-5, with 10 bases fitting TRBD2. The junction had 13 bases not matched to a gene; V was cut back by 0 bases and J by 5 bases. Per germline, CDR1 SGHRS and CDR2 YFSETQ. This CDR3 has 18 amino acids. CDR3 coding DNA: TGCGCCAGCAGCTTGGGGCCCCTAGCGGGAGCTTTTTGGGAGACCCAGTACTTC. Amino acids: CASSLGPLAGAFWETQYF.

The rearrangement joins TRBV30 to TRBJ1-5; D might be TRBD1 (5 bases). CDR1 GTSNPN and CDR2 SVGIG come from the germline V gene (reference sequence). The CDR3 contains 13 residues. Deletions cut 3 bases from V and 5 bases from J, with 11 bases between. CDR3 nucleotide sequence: TGTGCCTGGAGCGGGAGGGACTATCAGCCCCAGCATTTT. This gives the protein CAWSGRDYQPQHF.

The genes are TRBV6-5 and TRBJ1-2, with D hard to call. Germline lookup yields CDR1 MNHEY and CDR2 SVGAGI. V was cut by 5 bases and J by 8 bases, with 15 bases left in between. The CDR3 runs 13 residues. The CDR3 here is CASSIGPLGGYTF. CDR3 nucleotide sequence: TGTGCCAGCAGTATCGGCCCCTTAGGAGGCTACACCTTC.

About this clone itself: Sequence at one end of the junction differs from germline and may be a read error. CDR3: CASSSSHYNEQFF. CDR3 sequence (DNA): TGTGCCAGTAGTTCTTCCCATTACAATGAGCAGTTCTTC. This sequence joins TRBV28 and TRBJ2-1; D is undetermined. This CDR3 contains 13 residues. In germline, CDR1 is MDHEN, CDR2 SYDVKM.

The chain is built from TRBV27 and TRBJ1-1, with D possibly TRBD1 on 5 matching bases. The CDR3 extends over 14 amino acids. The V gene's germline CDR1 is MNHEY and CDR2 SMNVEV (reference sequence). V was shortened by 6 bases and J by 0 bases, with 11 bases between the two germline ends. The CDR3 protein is CASRFGGLNTEAFF. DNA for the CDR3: TGTGCCAGCAGATTTGGGGGTCTGAACACTGAAGCTTTCTTT.

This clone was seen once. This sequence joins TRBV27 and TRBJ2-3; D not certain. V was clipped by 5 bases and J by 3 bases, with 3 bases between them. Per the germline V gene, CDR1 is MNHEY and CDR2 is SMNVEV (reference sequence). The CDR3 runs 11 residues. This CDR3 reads CASSHTDTQYF. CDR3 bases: TGTGCCAGCAGTCATACAGATACGCAGTATTTT.

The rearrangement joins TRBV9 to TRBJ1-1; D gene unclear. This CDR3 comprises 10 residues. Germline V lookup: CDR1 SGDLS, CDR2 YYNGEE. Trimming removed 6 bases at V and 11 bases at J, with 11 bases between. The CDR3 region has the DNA TGTGCCAGCACCCACCCGCCGGCTTTCTTT. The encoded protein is CASTHPPAFF.

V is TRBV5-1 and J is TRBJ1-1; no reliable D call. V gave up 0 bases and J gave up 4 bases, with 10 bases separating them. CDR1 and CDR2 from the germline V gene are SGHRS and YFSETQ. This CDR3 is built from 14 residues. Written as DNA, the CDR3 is TGCGCCAGCAGCTTGGATCTTGGGCTCACTGAAGCTTTCTTT. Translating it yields CASSLDLGLTEAFF. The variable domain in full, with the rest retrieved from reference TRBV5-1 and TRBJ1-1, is KAGVTQTPRYLIKTRGQQVTLSCSPISGHRSVSWYQQTPGQGLQFLFEYFSETQRNKGNFPGRFSGRQFSNSRSEMNVSTLELGDSALYLCASSLDLGLTEAFFGQGTRLTVV.

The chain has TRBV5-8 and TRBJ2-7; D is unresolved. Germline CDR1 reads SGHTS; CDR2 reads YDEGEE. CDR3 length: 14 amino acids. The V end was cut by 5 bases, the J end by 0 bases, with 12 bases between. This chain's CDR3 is CASRPSRSSYEQYF. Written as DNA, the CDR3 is TGTGCCAGCAGACCCAGCCGGAGCTCCTACGAGCAGTACTTC.

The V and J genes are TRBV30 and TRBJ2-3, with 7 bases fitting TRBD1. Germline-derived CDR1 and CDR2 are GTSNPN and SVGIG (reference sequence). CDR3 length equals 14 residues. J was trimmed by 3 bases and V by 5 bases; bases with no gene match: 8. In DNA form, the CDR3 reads TGTGCCTGGGCAACAGGGGTATTTACAGATACGCAGTATTTT. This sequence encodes CAWATGVFTDTQYF.

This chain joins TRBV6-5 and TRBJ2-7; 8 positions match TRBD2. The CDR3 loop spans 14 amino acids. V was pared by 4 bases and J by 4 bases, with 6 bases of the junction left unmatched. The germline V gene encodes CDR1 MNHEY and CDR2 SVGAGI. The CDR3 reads CASSFVAGQYEQYF. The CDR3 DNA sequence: TGTGCCAGCAGTTTTGTAGCGGGACAATACGAGCAGTACTTC.

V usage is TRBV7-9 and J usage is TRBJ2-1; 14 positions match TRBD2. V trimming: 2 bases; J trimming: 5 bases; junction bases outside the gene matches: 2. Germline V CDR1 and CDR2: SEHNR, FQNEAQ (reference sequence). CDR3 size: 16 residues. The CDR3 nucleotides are TGTGCCAGCAGCTTATTGGGACTAGCGGGAGACAATGAGCAGTTCTTC. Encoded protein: CASSLLGLAGDNEQFF.

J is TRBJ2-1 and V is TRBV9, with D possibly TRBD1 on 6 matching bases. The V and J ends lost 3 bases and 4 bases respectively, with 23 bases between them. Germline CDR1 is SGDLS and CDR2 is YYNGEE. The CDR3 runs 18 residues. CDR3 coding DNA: TGTGCCAGCAGCGACCGGGACACGCCGACCTTGGGGTACAATGAGCAGTTCTTC. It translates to CASSDRDTPTLGYNEQFF. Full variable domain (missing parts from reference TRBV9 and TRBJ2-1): DSGVTQTPKHLITATGQRVTLRCSPRSGDLSVYWYQQSLDQGLQFLIQYYNGEERAKGNILERFSAQQFPDLHSELNLSSLELGDSALYFCASSDRDTPTLGYNEQFFGPGTRLTVL.

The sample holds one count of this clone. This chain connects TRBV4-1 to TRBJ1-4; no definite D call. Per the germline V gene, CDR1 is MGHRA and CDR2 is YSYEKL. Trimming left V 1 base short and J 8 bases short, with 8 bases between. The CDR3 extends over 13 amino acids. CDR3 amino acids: CASSQGVLEKLFF. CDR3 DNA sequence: TGCGCCAGCAGCCAAGGGGTGCTCGAAAAACTGTTTTTT.

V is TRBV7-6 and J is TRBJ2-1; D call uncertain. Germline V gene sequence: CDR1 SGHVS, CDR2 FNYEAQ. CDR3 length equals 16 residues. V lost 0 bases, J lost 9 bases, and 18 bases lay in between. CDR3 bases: TGTGCCAGCAGCTTAGCGTCTCCGATGCGCTATGGTGAGCAGTTCTTC. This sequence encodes CASSLASPMRYGEQFF.